These T cell receptor beta chains were read from a single sample in a study of molecular identifiers for immune sequencing clone quantification. MiXCR, applied by TCRdb to the PCR reads, yields one record per CDR3 protein. There are about 100,000 distinct CDR3 sequences in the sample; around 23% occur only once, and 0.85% to 1.2% lies in the top ten. The sequencing sample was made of naive CD8+ T cells from blood, with Jurkat cell RNA spiked in. The receptors come from a human donor in good health. Some libraries in this study had Jurkat cell RNA spiked in. CDR3s include the opening cysteine and the closing phenylalanine or tryptophan. D genes are given only for firm matches. Size values are once, few and many counts, or a class for expanded clones, and some rows have none.

TRBV9	few	TRBJ2-7	TRBD2	CASSPGGRTYEQYF	TGTGCCAGCAGCCCGGGGGGACGGACCTACGAGCAGTACTTC
TRBV27	few	TRBJ2-7	NA	CASSLGGTAEQYF	TGTGCCAGCAGTTTAGGGGGGACAGCCGAGCAGTACTTC
TRBV27	few	TRBJ2-1	NA	CASSRGTASYNEQFF	TGTGCCAGCAGTCGGGGGACAGCCTCCTACAATGAGCAGTTCTTC
TRBV4-3	NA	TRBJ1-3	NA	CASSQGPAVSGNTIYF	TGCGCCAGCAGCCAAGGCCCGGCCGTCTCTGGAAACACCATATATTTT
TRBV12-5	NA	TRBJ2-5	NA	CASGDVQETQYF	TGTGCTAGTGGGGACGTACAAGAGACCCAGTACTTC
TRBV12-5	many	TRBJ2-3	NA	CASGLGSGGTDTQYF	TGTGCTAGTGGTCTCGGGTCCGGTGGCACAGATACGCAGTATTTT
TRBV27	many	TRBJ2-4	TRBD2	CASSSGLAYVAKNIQYF	TGTGCCAGCAGTTCGGGACTAGCGTATGTAGCCAAAAACATTCAGTACTTC
TRBV18	many	TRBJ2-3	NA	CASSGQPKSTDTQYF	TGTGCCAGCTCAGGGCAGCCAAAAAGCACAGATACGCAGTATTTT
TRBV27	NA	TRBJ2-1	NA	CASSLAVYNEQFF	TGTGCCAGCAGTTTGGCGGTGTACAATGAGCAGTTCTTC
TRBV20-1	few	TRBJ2-7	NA	CSAWVLKNEQYF	TGCAGTGCCTGGGTCCTGAAGAACGAGCAGTACTTC
TRBV4-1	many	TRBJ2-1	TRBD2	CASSQTSGRVDEQFF	TGCGCCAGCAGCCAAACTAGCGGGAGAGTCGATGAGCAGTTCTTC
TRBV5-4	many	TRBJ2-1	TRBD2	CASSPRTSGNEQFF	TGTGCCAGCAGCCCCCGGACTAGCGGCAATGAGCAGTTCTTC
TRBV7-9	NA	TRBJ2-2	TRBD1	CASSFTGGVGNTGEPFF	TGTGCCAGCAGCTTTACAGGGGGCGTAGGGAACACCGGGGAGCCGTTTTTT
TRBV30	NA	TRBJ1-1	TRBD1	CARSEGGLSAFF	TGTGCCCGGAGTGAAGGGGGCTTGAGCGCTTTCTTT
TRBV19	NA	TRBJ2-7	NA	CASSFRARGTYEQYF	TGTGCCAGTAGTTTCCGGGCCCGCGGTACCTACGAGCAGTACTTC
TRBV4-1	many	TRBJ1-1	NA	CASSQEVAAEAFF	TGCGCCAGCAGCCAAGAGGTCGCCGCGGAAGCTTTCTTT
TRBV19	many	TRBJ1-4	NA	CASRVGLSTNEKLFF	TGTGCCAGTAGAGTGGGACTTTCAACTAATGAAAAACTGTTTTTT
TRBV7-9	NA	TRBJ2-7	NA	CASSLAGTYEQYF	TGTGCCAGCAGCTTAGCCGGGACCTACGAGCAGTACTTC
TRBV2	many	TRBJ2-7	NA	CASSESLKSYEQYF	TGTGCCAGCAGTGAATCCCTAAAGTCCTACGAGCAGTACTTC
TRBV7-6	few	TRBJ2-1	NA	CASSFSGSGYNEQFF	TGTGCCAGCAGCTTTTCGGGCTCGGGGTACAATGAGCAGTTCTTC
TRBV7-6	NA	TRBJ2-3	TRBD2	CASSLVGTSGGGDTQYF	TGTGCCAGCAGCTTAGTAGGGACTAGCGGGGGAGGAGATACGCAGTATTTT
TRBV6-6	few	TRBJ2-3	TRBD2	CASSPLAVFGTDAQYF	TGTGCCAGCAGCCCCCTAGCGGTCTTTGGCACAGATGCGCAGTATTTT
TRBV6-5	many	TRBJ2-3	NA	CASSYLGARADTQYF	TGTGCCAGCAGTTACTTGGGGGCCAGGGCGGATACGCAGTATTTT
TRBV29-1	NA	TRBJ2-7	TRBD1	CSAEEDRAEQYF	TGCAGCGCTGAAGAGGACAGGGCCGAGCAGTACTTC
TRBV4-1	few	TRBJ2-1	NA	CASSQVHNEQFF	TGCGCCAGCAGCCAAGTTCACAATGAGCAGTTCTTC
TRBV5-5	NA	TRBJ2-7	TRBD1	CASSSGTERYEQYF	TGTGCCAGCAGCTCCGGGACAGAACGCTACGAGCAGTACTTC
TRBV28	many	TRBJ2-7	TRBD1	CASSPVTGGSYEQYF	TGTGCCAGCAGCCCCGTTACAGGGGGCTCCTACGAGCAGTACTTC
TRBV4-1	NA	TRBJ2-2	NA	CASSHTQGTVELLF	TGCGCCAGCAGCCACACGCAGGGCACAGTGGAGCTGCTTTTT
TRBV7-6	many	TRBJ2-3	TRBD2	CASSSTLAGETDTQYF	TGTGCCAGCAGCTCAACACTAGCGGGGGAGACAGATACGCAGTATTTT
TRBV7-8	NA	TRBJ2-1	TRBD1	CASSLAPGQGTDEQFF	TGTGCCAGCAGCTTAGCACCGGGACAGGGTACCGATGAGCAGTTCTTC
TRBV20-1	NA	TRBJ2-7	NA	CSARLAYEQYF	TGCAGTGCTAGGCTGGCCTACGAGCAGTACTTC
TRBV27	few	TRBJ2-7	TRBD1	CASSSGTGRIYEQYF	TGTGCCAGCAGTTCCGGGACAGGGAGGATTTACGAGCAGTACTTC